A selection of T cell receptor beta chains follows, all from one sample in a study of blood T cells in healthy people across ages. From the 5' RACE reads, TCRdb called clonotypes with MiXCR, one entry per CDR3 protein. Here the sample spans about 670,000 distinct CDR3 sequences, 40% to 45% being singletons. What was sequenced was blood. Every receptor here comes from a man at least 80 years old in good health. Each CDR3 is given with its conserved first and last residue. D genes are given only for firm matches. Not every row has a clone size; where given, it reads once, few, many or a size class.

cdr3_aa cdr3_nt v_call clone_size j_call d_call
CASSLSRTDTQYF TGCGCCAGCAGCCTCAGCCGGACAGATACGCAGTATTTT TRBV7-2 many TRBJ2-3 -
CASSQDLSHDEQFF TGCGCCAGCAGCCAAGATCTGAGTCATGATGAGCAGTTCTTC TRBV4-3 - TRBJ2-1 -
CASSYSGGGAYNEQYF TGTGCCAGCAGTTACTCGGGGGGAGGGGCCTACAATGAGCAGTACTTC TRBV6-2/TRBV6-3 few TRBJ2-5 TRBD2
CAIIQRGLAGGPYEQYF TGTGCCATCATCCAGAGGGGACTAGCGGGGGGGCCCTACGAGCAGTACTTC TRBV27 - TRBJ2-7 TRBD2
CASSFETPGTGSNQPQHF TGTGCCAGCAGCTTTGAGACCCCCGGGACAGGGAGCAATCAGCCCCAGCATTTT TRBV6-2/TRBV6-3 few TRBJ1-5 TRBD1
CASSARAKNIQYF TGTGCCAGCAGCGCCCGAGCCAAAAACATTCAGTACTTC TRBV7-2 few TRBJ2-4 -
CASSPALLTDTQYF TGCGCCAGCAGCCCCGCCCTACTCACAGATACGCAGTATTTT TRBV4-3 - TRBJ2-3 -
CSARWREKLFF TGCAGTGCTAGGTGGAGGGAAAAACTGTTTTTT TRBV20-1 few TRBJ1-4 -
CASSSQGGPLPYEQYF TGTGCCAGCAGCTCCCAAGGGGGGCCGCTACCCTACGAGCAGTACTTC TRBV7-2 many TRBJ2-7 -
CSASDLGSFGEQFF TGCAGTGCTAGCGATCTGGGCTCCTTCGGTGAGCAGTTCTTC TRBV20-1 few TRBJ2-1 -
CASSGNRNYNEQYF TGTGCCAGCAGTGGCAACAGAAACTACAATGAGCAGTACTTC TRBV2 once TRBJ2-7 -
CASSLGDRGTQPQHF TGCGCCAGCAGCTTGGGGGACAGGGGGACGCAGCCCCAGCATTTT TRBV5-1 - TRBJ1-5 TRBD1
CSANAEPGTGELFF TGCAGTGCTAATGCGGAACCGGGCACCGGGGAGCTGTTTTTT TRBV20-1 few TRBJ2-2 -
CASSYEGSAEQYF TGTGCCAGCAGTTACGAGGGGAGTGCCGAGCAGTACTTC TRBV6-2/TRBV6-3 - TRBJ2-7 -
CASSGRLAGITDTQYF TGTGCCAGCAGCGGGAGACTAGCGGGGATCACAGATACGCAGTATTTT TRBV9 few TRBJ2-3 TRBD2
CASSQQGGRGEQYF TGTGCCAGCAGCCAACAAGGGGGGCGTGGCGAGCAGTACTTC TRBV7-2 - TRBJ2-7 -
CASSYRRHASTDTQYF TGTGCCAGCAGTTATCGCCGACACGCTAGCACAGATACGCAGTATTTT TRBV6-5 - TRBJ2-3 -
CRARGPGGGNTEAFF TGCAGAGCTAGGGGCCCGGGGGGAGGGAACACTGAAGCTTTCTTT TRBV20-1 - TRBJ1-1 -
CASRRGVNEKLFF TGTGCCAGCAGGAGGGGGGTTAATGAAAAACTGTTTTTT TRBV28 - TRBJ1-4 -
CASSLGAGGTGELFF TGTGCCAGCAGCCTTGGGGCGGGTGGCACCGGGGAGCTGTTTTTT TRBV9 - TRBJ2-2 -
CASSSVGDEQFF TGCGCCAGCAGCTCCGTTGGAGATGAGCAGTTCTTC TRBV5-1 - TRBJ2-1 -
CASARRTDTQYF TGTGCCAGTGCGCGGAGAACAGATACGCAGTATTTT TRBV27 - TRBJ2-3 -
CASSLGAGGPKSYNEQYF TGTGCCAGCAGTTTGGGAGCGGGGGGGCCTAAGTCCTACAATGAGCAGTACTTC TRBV12-3/TRBV12-4 - TRBJ2-5 TRBD2
CATSRDRRAGTPYEQYF TGTGCCACCAGCAGAGATCGCCGTGCTGGGACCCCCTACGAGCAGTACTTC TRBV15 few TRBJ2-7 -